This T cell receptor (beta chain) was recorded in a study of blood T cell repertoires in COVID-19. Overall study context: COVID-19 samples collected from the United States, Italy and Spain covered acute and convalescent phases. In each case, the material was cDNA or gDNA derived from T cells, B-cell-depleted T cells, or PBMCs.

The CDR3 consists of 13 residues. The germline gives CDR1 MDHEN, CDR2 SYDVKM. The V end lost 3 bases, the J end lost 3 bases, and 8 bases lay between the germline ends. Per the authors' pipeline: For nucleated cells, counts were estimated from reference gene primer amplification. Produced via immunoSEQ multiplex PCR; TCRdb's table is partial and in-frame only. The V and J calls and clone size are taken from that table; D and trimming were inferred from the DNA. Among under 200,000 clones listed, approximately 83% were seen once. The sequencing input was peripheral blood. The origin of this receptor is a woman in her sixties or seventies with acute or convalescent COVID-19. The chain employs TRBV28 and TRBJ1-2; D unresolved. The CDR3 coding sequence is TGTGCCAGCAGTTTGGGCAGCTACTATGGCTACACCTTC. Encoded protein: CASSLGSYYGYTF.